A selection of T cell receptor beta chains follows, all from one sample in a study of blood T cell repertoires in COVID-19. The data were produced by immunoSEQ multiplex PCR, yet TCRdb's version contains in-frame clones alone and is incomplete. The repertoire holds approximately 160,000 clones, with around four fifths as singletons. The sample comprised PBMCs or T cells enriched from blood (not recorded which). The receptors stem from a man between 45 and 60 years old who had recovered from COVID-19. Each CDR3 is given with its conserved first and last residue. A D gene is named only where the DNA matches it firmly. Clone size appears in some rows only: once, few, many, or a class for an expanded clone.

size | D | J | V | DNA | CDR3
. | . | TRBJ1-6 | TRBV2 | TGTGCCAGCAGACGGACAGCCAACTATAATTCACCCCTCCACTTT | CASRRTANYNSPLHF
. | . | TRBJ1-6 | TRBV12-3/TRBV12-4 | TGTGCCAGCAGTTTAAGCGGGGATTCACCCCTCCACTTT | CASSLSGDSPLHF
. | TRBD1 | TRBJ2-2 | TRBV5-1 | TGCGCCAGCAGGCAGGGGGCTGGGAACCCCGGGGAGCTGTTTTTT | CASRQGAGNPGELFF
. | TRBD1 | TRBJ2-1 | TRBV14 | TGTGCCAGCAGCCGGGACAGGGGTCCACTTTCCTACAATGAGCAGTTCTTC | CASSRDRGPLSYNEQFF
. | TRBD1 | TRBJ2-7 | TRBV2 | TGTGCCAGCAGTCCCGGGACAGGGAAAGGGCACGAGCAGTACTTC | CASSPGTGKGHEQYF
few | . | TRBJ1-4 | TRBV24-1 | TGTGCCACCAGTGTTGGGGACATGTTTTTT | CATSVGDMFF
. | TRBD1 | TRBJ2-7 | TRBV7-3 | TGTGCCAGCAGCTCCAGGGGACAGGGAGTCTCCTACGAGCAGTACTTC | CASSSRGQGVSYEQYF
once | . | TRBJ2-7 | TRBV7-9 | TGTGCCAGCAGTTTCCCCAGAACGAAGGGGTCCTACGAGCAGTACTTC | CASSFPRTKGSYEQYF
. | . | TRBJ1-3 | TRBV7-2 | TGTGCCAGCAGCTTACAGGATTCCTCTGGAAACACCATATATTTT | CASSLQDSSGNTIYF
few | . | TRBJ1-5 | TRBV30 | TGTGCCTGGAGTCCAGGGTTCCAGCCCCAGCATTTT | CAWSPGFQPQHF
. | TRBD2 | TRBJ2-2 | TRBV18 | TGTGCCAGCTCACCACGGACTAGCGGGGGGCTTAACACCGGGGAGCTGTTTTTT | CASSPRTSGGLNTGELFF
. | . | TRBJ1-6 | TRBV7-8 | TGTGCCAGCAGCAACAGACAGAGTTATAATTCACCCCTCCACTTT | CASSNRQSYNSPLHF
. | TRBD2 | TRBJ2-5 | TRBV5-1 | TGCGCCAGCAGCTTGCGGCTAGCGGGCGAAGAGACCCAGTACTTC | CASSLRLAGEETQYF
. | TRBD2 | TRBJ2-5 | TRBV6-2/TRBV6-3 | TGTGCCAGCAGTTTGTTCCAGCGGGGGCGGCGGGAGACCCAGTACTTC | CASSLFQRGRRETQYF
. | . | TRBJ1-2 | TRBV19 | TGTGCCAGTAGTATAGACCGGGACATGCCTAACTATGGCTACACCTTC | CASSIDRDMPNYGYTF
. | TRBD1 | TRBJ2-2 | TRBV5-1 | TGCGCCAGCAGCATCTCCGGGACAGACACCGGGGAGCTGTTTTTT | CASSISGTDTGELFF
once | . | TRBJ1-1 | TRBV20-1 | TGCAGTGCTAGTCCCCGGAGTGCACGGAACACTGAAGCTTTCTTT | CSASPRSARNTEAFF
. | TRBD2 | TRBJ2-3 | TRBV5-4 | TGTGCCAGCAGCCCAGGGACTAACCCCACAGATACGCAGTATTTT | CASSPGTNPTDTQYF
. | . | TRBJ2-3 | TRBV6-2/TRBV6-3 | TGTGCCAGCAGTATCCCGTGGCGGGGGCCTAGCACAGATACGCAGTATTTT | CASSIPWRGPSTDTQYF
. | TRBD1 | TRBJ1-6 | TRBV5-1 | TGCGCCAGCAGCTTCGGACAGGGAAGCTCCTATAATTCACCCCTCCACTTT | CASSFGQGSSYNSPLHF
. | TRBD2 | TRBJ2-3 | TRBV9 | TGTGCCAGCAGCCCAACCTCCAGCGGACTAGGAGTCACAGATACGCAGTATTTT | CASSPTSSGLGVTDTQYF
. | TRBD2 | TRBJ2-1 | TRBV11-2 | TGTGCCAGCAGCTCGGGACTAGCGGGGGGGAGCTCCTACAATGAGCAGTTCTTC | CASSSGLAGGSSYNEQFF
. | . | TRBJ2-1 | TRBV27 | TGTGCCAGCAGTTTATCGGGGCTCCGAAGCTCCTACAATGAGCAGTTCTTC | CASSLSGLRSSYNEQFF
. | TRBD2 | TRBJ2-7 | TRBV5-1 | TGCGCCAGCAGCCCTTCCTCTAGCGGGGAATCCTACGAGCAGTACTTC | CASSPSSSGESYEQYF
. | . | TRBJ1-4 | TRBV12-3/TRBV12-4 | TGTGCCAGCAGCCTTAACAGGGATGGGAAACTGTTTTTT | CASSLNRDGKLFF
. | . | TRBJ2-7 | TRBV15 | TGTGCCACCAGCGCCCACAGGACTACGGGCTACGAGCAGTACTTC | CATSAHRTTGYEQYF
. | . | TRBJ2-7 | TRBV5-1 | TGCGCCAGCAGCGAACCGGGACAAATCGAGCAGTACTTC | CASSEPGQIEQYF